Listed below are T cell receptor beta chains from one sample, sequenced in a study of T cells after yellow fever vaccination. TCRdb re-derived calls from the 5' RACE reads in MiXCR, one entry per CDR3 protein. In the table there are fewer than 350,000 distinct CDR3 sequences, 4% to 5.5% of which are singletons. The source was PBMCs, collected 15 days after the yellow fever booster vaccination. The receptors originated from a man aged 18-30 years who received the YFV17D yellow fever vaccine. Both conserved end residues are part of each CDR3. Fields, in order: J gene, D gene, clone size, V gene, CDR3 protein, CDR3 DNA. D genes are given only for firm matches. A row's size may be missing; if present it is once, few, many or a size class.

>TRBJ2-3|-|many|TRBV7-2
CASSPASGTDTQYF
TGTGCCAGCAGCCCCGCCAGTGGAACAGATACGCAGTATTTT
>TRBJ1-1|-|-|TRBV6-2/TRBV6-3
CASSYQYSLGLNTEAFF
TGTGCCAGCAGTTATCAGTATTCACTAGGACTGAACACTGAAGCTTTCTTT
>TRBJ1-1|-|-|TRBV5-1
CASSLYINTEAFF
TGCGCCAGCAGCTTGTACATCAACACTGAAGCTTTCTTT
>TRBJ2-6|-|few|TRBV6-5
CATTPGHSGANVLTF
TGTGCCACCACCCCCGGCCACTCTGGGGCCAACGTCCTGACTTTC
>TRBJ2-3|-|many|TRBV10-2
CASSESRDTQYF
TGCGCCAGCAGTGAGTCGCGGGATACGCAGTATTTT
>TRBJ2-1|-|many|TRBV6-6
CASSYVAQGNEQFF
TGTGCCAGCAGTTACGTGGCCCAGGGGAATGAGCAGTTCTTC
>TRBJ2-5|-|-|TRBV5-1
CASSRENQETQYF
TGCGCCAGCAGTCGGGAGAACCAAGAGACCCAGTACTTC
>TRBJ1-2|TRBD1|many|TRBV5-1
CASSFEFWDRRNYGYTF
TGCGCCAGCAGCTTTGAGTTTTGGGACAGGCGGAACTATGGCTACACCTTC
>TRBJ1-6|-|many|TRBV7-9
CASSLGHYNSPLHF
TGTGCCAGCAGCTTGGGACACTATAATTCACCCCTCCACTTT
>TRBJ2-1|-|few|TRBV6-5
CASSLTTGPHYNEQFF
TGTGCCAGCAGTCTCACGACTGGGCCGCACTACAATGAGCAGTTCTTC
>TRBJ2-2|-|many|TRBV29-1
CSARGASNTGELFF
TGCAGCGCCCGGGGGGCATCGAACACCGGGGAGCTGTTTTTT
>TRBJ1-2|TRBD1|few|TRBV7-9
CASSLVQGADYGYTF
TGTGCCAGCAGCTTAGTGCAGGGGGCGGACTATGGCTACACCTTC
>TRBJ1-1|-|many|TRBV10-3
CAISESANTEAFF
TGTGCCATCAGTGAGTCGGCGAACACTGAAGCTTTCTTT
>TRBJ1-6|-|many|TRBV20-1
CSARDWVVNHSPLHF
TGCAGTGCTAGAGATTGGGTAGTCAACCATTCACCCCTCCACTTT
>TRBJ2-7|-|many|TRBV7-2
CASSFPGGGHLYEQYF
TGTGCCAGCAGCTTTCCAGGAGGGGGCCACTTATACGAGCAGTACTTC
>TRBJ2-3|-|-|TRBV7-2
CASSWASTDTQYF
TGTGCCAGCAGCTGGGCGAGCACAGATACGCAGTATTTT
>TRBJ2-3|TRBD2|many|TRBV5-1
CASSLEPTSATDTQYF
TGCGCCAGCAGCTTGGAGCCGACTAGCGCCACAGATACGCAGTATTTT
>TRBJ2-7|-|many|TRBV20-1
CSAKPGHGDTYEQYF
TGCAGTGCTAAACCGGGACATGGGGATACCTACGAGCAGTACTTC
>TRBJ1-6|-|few|TRBV12-3/TRBV12-4
CASRTSVAYNSPLHF
TGTGCCAGCAGAACATCGGTGGCCTATAATTCACCCCTCCACTTT
>TRBJ2-3|-|many|TRBV7-2
CASRLADTQYF
TGTGCCAGCCGTCTAGCAGATACGCAGTATTTT
>TRBJ1-5|-|-|TRBV27
CASSFFNQPQHF
TGTGCCAGCAGTTTCTTTAATCAGCCCCAGCATTTT
>TRBJ1-3|-|-|TRBV7-2
CASGYTGNTIYF
TGTGCCAGCGGATACACTGGAAACACCATATATTTT
>TRBJ2-3|TRBD2|many|TRBV24-1
CATSDFPAGGPDTQYF
TGTGCCACCAGTGATTTTCCAGCGGGGGGCCCTGATACGCAGTATTTT
>TRBJ2-1|-|few|TRBV7-2
CASSFAQPPGPEQFF
TGTGCCAGCAGCTTTGCACAACCCCCGGGACCTGAGCAGTTCTTC
>TRBJ2-5|-|many|TRBV7-6
CASSLAGQHQETQYF
TGTGCCAGCAGCTTAGCCGGACAGCACCAAGAGACCCAGTACTTC
>TRBJ2-2|-|-|TRBV6-1
CASSTQGNTGELFF
TGTGCCAGCAGCACCCAGGGGAACACCGGGGAGCTGTTTTTT
>TRBJ1-6|-|many|TRBV7-2
CASSPVAGVENSPLHF
TGTGCCAGCAGCCCAGTCGCGGGGGTTGAGAATTCACCCCTCCACTTT
>TRBJ2-7|TRBD1|few|TRBV5-1
CASSLDGTGLREQYF
TGCGCCAGCAGCTTGGACGGGACAGGGCTGCGCGAGCAGTACTTC
>TRBJ2-5|-|many|TRBV5-6
CASSLPLKETQYF
TGTGCCAGCAGCTTACCCCTCAAGGAGACCCAGTACTTC
>TRBJ2-2|TRBD2|many|TRBV9
CASSFSGGKVGELFF
TGTGCCAGCAGCTTTAGCGGGGGGAAGGTCGGGGAGCTGTTTTTT
>TRBJ2-5|TRBD2|few|TRBV29-1
CSVDVERGGLDETQYF
TGCAGCGTTGACGTGGAGCGGGGGGGCCTTGATGAGACCCAGTACTTC
>TRBJ2-6|-|few|TRBV7-2
CASSKGPGANVLTF
TGTGCCAGCAGCAAAGGGCCTGGGGCCAACGTCCTGACTTTC
>TRBJ1-1|TRBD1|-|TRBV12-3/TRBV12-4
CASRDRQTEAFF
TGTGCCAGTCGGGACAGGCAGACTGAAGCTTTCTTT
>TRBJ2-5|TRBD2|-|TRBV5-1
CASSLALVAGLETQYF
TGCGCCAGCAGCTTGGCTTTGGTAGCGGGGCTAGAGACCCAGTACTTC
>TRBJ1-5|TRBD1|many|TRBV6-5
CASSPTGWSNQPQHF
TGTGCCAGCAGCCCGACAGGGTGGAGCAATCAGCCCCAGCATTTT
>TRBJ2-5|TRBD2|few|TRBV7-2
CASSVSGGRQETQYF
TGTGCCAGCAGCGTTAGCGGGGGGCGTCAAGAGACCCAGTACTTC
>TRBJ2-3|-|many|TRBV5-1
CASSLAIHSDPATDTQYF
TGCGCCAGCAGCTTGGCCATTCACTCCGACCCAGCCACAGATACGCAGTATTTT
>TRBJ1-2|-|many|TRBV12-3/TRBV12-4
CASSYDSTYGYTF
TGTGCCAGCAGTTACGACAGCACCTATGGCTACACCTTC
>TRBJ2-7|-|many|TRBV7-2
CASSSDFSSYEQYF
TGTGCCAGCAGCTCGGACTTTAGCTCCTACGAGCAGTACTTC
>TRBJ1-1|-|many|TRBV4-2
CASSQDGQLNTEAFF
TGTGCCAGCAGCCAAGATGGGCAGCTGAACACTGAAGCTTTCTTT
>TRBJ1-1|-|-|TRBV7-2
CASRSSGNYVNTEAFF
TGTGCCAGCAGGTCTAGCGGGAATTATGTGAACACTGAAGCTTTCTTT
>TRBJ2-1|-|-|TRBV27
CATRTRSGYNEQFF
TGTGCCACCCGAACTAGGTCGGGATACAATGAGCAGTTCTTC